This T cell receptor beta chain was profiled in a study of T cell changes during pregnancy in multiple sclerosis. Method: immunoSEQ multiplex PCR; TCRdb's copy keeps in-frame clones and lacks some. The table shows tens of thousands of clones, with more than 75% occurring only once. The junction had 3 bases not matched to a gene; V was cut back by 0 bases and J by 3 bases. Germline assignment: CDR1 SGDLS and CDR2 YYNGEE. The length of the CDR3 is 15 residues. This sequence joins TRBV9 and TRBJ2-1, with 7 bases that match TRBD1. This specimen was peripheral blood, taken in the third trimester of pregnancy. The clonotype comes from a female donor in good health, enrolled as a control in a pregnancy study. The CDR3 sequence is CASSVEGADYNEQFF. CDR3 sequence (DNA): TGTGCCAGCAGCGTAGAGGGGGCGGACTACAATGAGCAGTTCTTC.